This T cell receptor (beta chain) comes out of a study of blood T cell repertoires in COVID-19. About the study: Samples taken during acute and convalescent COVID-19 were collected in the United States, Italy and Spain. Sample material is recorded as cDNA or gDNA derived from T cells, B-cell-depleted T cells, or PBMCs.

CDR3 size: 15 residues. Authors' processing steps: Quantification of nucleated cells was approximated via reference gene primer amplification. TCRdb keeps only in-frame clones here, not all; method: immunoSEQ multiplex PCR. V, J and clone size were drawn from that table, and D and trimming were deduced from the DNA. In the table there are over 75,000 clones, around 80% of which are singletons. J is TRBJ1-6 and V is TRBV21-1; the table's D call, TRBD1, has no DNA check behind it. TRBV21-1 is a pseudogene segment. The receptor was isolated from a woman older than 75 with acute or convalescent COVID-19. The source material was peripheral blood. The CDR3 loop reads CASPRWDRRNSPLHF. CDR3 DNA: TGTGCCAGCCCCAGGTGGGACAGGCGGAATTCACCCCTCCACTTT.